What follows are 3 T cell receptor beta chains derived from one specimen sequenced in a study of cytomegalovirus exposure and HLA in healthy donors. The method was immunoSEQ multiplex PCR; TCRdb's version includes in-frame clones alone and lacks a portion of them. The sample records 70,000 to 80,000 clones, 94% being singletons. The sequenced sample was PBMCs. The source of these receptors is a woman aged 18-29 years in good health and CMV-seropositive.

The V gene is TRBV29-1, the J gene TRBJ2-7; 10 bases agree with TRBD1. Germline loops: CDR1 SQVTM, CDR2 ANQGSEA. Unmatched junction bases numbered 7, after V lost 6 bases and J lost 2 bases. CDR3 length: 14 residues. The CDR3 DNA follows: TGCAGCGTGATCGACAGGGGGCTTCCCTACGAGCAGTACTTC. Its translation: CSVIDRGLPYEQYF.

The V gene is TRBV11-2, the J gene TRBJ2-5; the D gene is possibly TRBD2 (5 bases). Trimming took off 4 bases at V and 1 base at J, with 13 bases between the two ends. The CDR3 runs to 15 residues. CDR1 is SGHAT, CDR2 FQNNGV, per germline. This CDR3 is CASSSAGGSQETQYF. The CDR3 bases are TGTGCCAGCAGCTCCGCGGGCGGGTCCCAAGAGACCCAGTACTTC.

As DNA, the CDR3 is TGTGCCAGCAGCTTGGATAGGAGCTCCTATAATTCACCCCTCCACTTT. As protein: CASSLDRSSYNSPLHF. V and J are TRBV5-6 and TRBJ1-6; D unclear. Looked up from germline, CDR1 is SGHDT and CDR2 is YYEEEE. The CDR3 consists of 16 residues. Trimming took 0 bases from V and 0 from J, leaving 7 bases between them.